One sample yielded the 31 T cell receptor beta chains listed below, sequenced in a study of CD8+ T cells in alopecia areata. Sequencing templates came from extracted RNA that was reverse transcribed into cDNA. The repertoire was sequenced with immunoSEQ multiplex PCR; TCRdb's copy has only in-frame clones and lacks some. This sample has 65,000 to 95,000 clones, with approximately 50% found just once. Input material: NKG2D-high CD8+ T cells sorted from blood. The receptors here all came from a human donor with alopecia areata.

This chain joins TRBV18 and TRBJ2-2; D is unclear. Germline V gene sequence: CDR1 KGHSH, CDR2 LQKENI. The CDR3 runs 11 residues. V shed 4 bases and J shed 10 bases, with 7 bases lying between them. The CDR3 sequence: CASSQGPELFF. CDR3 bases: TGTGCCAGCTCACAAGGCCCGGAGCTGTTTTTT.

V is TRBV5-6 and J is TRBJ2-6; D is undetermined. The CDR3 has 17 amino acids. Germline V gene sequence: CDR1 SGHDT, CDR2 YYEEEE. V lost 1 base to trimming and J lost 0 bases, with 11 bases between them. CDR3: CASSLSPIPSGANVLTF. In DNA form, the CDR3 reads TGTGCCAGCAGCTTGTCGCCCATCCCCTCTGGGGCCAACGTCCTGACTTTC.

The genes are TRBV27 and TRBJ2-7, with D tentatively TRBD1 or TRBD2 (5 bases each). The CDR3 contains 13 residues. The V gene's germline CDR1 is MNHEY and CDR2 SMNVEV (reference sequence). V was cut by 1 base and J by 6 bases, with 10 bases left in between. The CDR3 spells CASSLLGVGEQYF. The CDR3 DNA follows: TGTGCCAGCAGTTTATTGGGGGTTGGCGAGCAGTACTTC.

This chain links TRBV2 with TRBJ2-4; D ambiguous. This CDR3 spans 13 amino acids. The germline CDR1 and CDR2 sequences are SNHLY and FYNNEI. The V end lost 4 bases, the J end lost 9 bases, and 13 bases lay between the germline ends. CDR3 sequence (DNA): TGTGCCAGCAGTGCCGGACCTCTAGGCATTCAGTACTTC. It codes for CASSAGPLGIQYF.

This CDR3 reads CAWTNGGGWDTGELFF. The CDR3 bases are TGTGCCTGGACCAACGGAGGGGGGTGGGACACCGGGGAGCTGTTTTTT. This chain connects TRBV30 to TRBJ2-2; tentatively, D is TRBD1 or TRBD2 (6 bases each). CDR1 is GTSNPN, CDR2 SVGIG, per germline (reference sequence). The CDR3 is 16 amino acids. The V end lost 4 bases, the J end lost 3 bases, and 18 bases lay between the germline ends.

This clone was seen a single time. The genes are TRBV4-1 and TRBJ1-1; D unresolved. V lost 5 bases, J lost 1 base, and 8 bases lay in between. The CDR3 totals 13 residues. Per germline, CDR1 MGHRA and CDR2 YSYEKL. Written as DNA, the CDR3 is TGCGCCAGCAGCTCCGACGGGAACACTGAAGCTTTCTTT. Amino acids: CASSSDGNTEAFF.

This clone was counted only a few times. V and J are TRBV29-1 and TRBJ2-2; either TRBD1 or TRBD2 may supply D (6 bases each). CDR1 is SQVTM, CDR2 ANQGSEA, per germline. Deletions cut 6 bases from V and 8 bases from J, with 25 bases between. This CDR3 has 16 amino acids. The CDR3 region is CSVLGFGGGVLGELFF. The CDR3 DNA is TGCAGCGTGTTAGGCTTCGGAGGGGGTGTATTAGGGGAGCTGTTTTTT.

The V and J genes are TRBV30 and TRBJ1-1; D is ambiguous. This CDR3 comprises 12 residues. Trimming left V 2 bases short and J 7 bases short, with 11 bases between. Germline CDR1 is GTSNPN and CDR2 is SVGIG (reference sequence). CDR3 loop: CAWSPQGHEAFF. In DNA, the CDR3 is TGTGCCTGGAGTCCCCAAGGTCATGAAGCTTTCTTT.

This clone was seen a handful of times. The chain links TRBV27 to TRBJ2-2; no definite D call. This CDR3 contains 12 residues. Trimming shortened V by 7 bases and J by 0 bases, and 3 bases separated the two germline ends. The V gene's germline CDR1 is MNHEY and CDR2 SMNVEV (reference sequence). The CDR3 DNA sequence: TGTGCCAGCACCGCGAACACCGGGGAGCTGTTTTTT. It codes for CASTANTGELFF.

The V gene is TRBV5-6, the J gene TRBJ2-7; D remains unclear. This CDR3 comprises 14 residues. From germline, CDR1 is SGHDT and CDR2 YYEEEE. V lost 4 bases and J 3 bases, leaving 14 bases between the germline ends. CDR3: CASSLADRDYEQYF. As DNA, the CDR3 is TGTGCCAGCAGCCTGGCCGACCGAGACTACGAGCAGTACTTC.

This clone was found a few times. The rearrangement uses TRBV14 and TRBJ1-4; 7 bases fit TRBD1. This CDR3 contains 17 residues. The germline CDR1 and CDR2 sequences are SGHDN and FVKESK. The J segment lost 4 bases and the V segment lost 3 bases, leaving 11 bases of the junction unmatched. CDR3 coding DNA: TGTGCCAGCAGCCACCCCCGAGAGGGACAGTATAATGAAAAACTGTTTTTT. Its protein is CASSHPREGQYNEKLFF.

The genes are TRBV2 and TRBJ1-1, with unresolved D. V lost 1 base and J 6 bases, leaving 3 bases between the germline ends. Germline loops: CDR1 SNHLY, CDR2 FYNNEI. CDR3 size: 11 residues. The CDR3 bases are TGTGCCAGCAGTGAAGGCCCTGAAGCTTTCTTT. It is translated as CASSEGPEAFF. Based on the CDR3 plus reference TRBV2 and TRBJ1-1, the full variable domain is EPEVTQTPSHQVTQMGQEVILRCVPISNHLYFYWYRQILGQKVEFLVSFYNNEISEKSEIFDDQFSVERPDGSNFTLKIRSTKLEDSAMYFCASSEGPEAFFGQGTRLTVV.

The chain has TRBV28 and TRBJ1-1; D call uncertain. V lost 7 bases, J lost 3 bases, and 6 bases lay in between. This CDR3 has 11 residues. Germline V gene data show CDR1 as MDHEN and CDR2 as SYDVKM. CDR3 in amino acids: CASNDYTEAFF. The CDR3, as DNA: TGTGCCAGCAATGATTACACTGAAGCTTTCTTT.

This chain uses TRBV5-1 with TRBJ2-1; D is perhaps TRBD1 or TRBD2 (6 bases each). Germline V gene sequence: CDR1 SGHRS, CDR2 YFSETQ. V lost 1 base, J lost 2 bases, and 10 bases lay in between. This CDR3 spans 15 amino acids. CDR3 nucleotide sequence: TGCGCCAGCAGCTTGAACGGGGGCCCCTACAATGAGCAGTTCTTC. This translates into CASSLNGGPYNEQFF. Complete variable domain (other parts from reference TRBV5-1 and TRBJ2-1): KAGVTQTPRYLIKTRGQQVTLSCSPISGHRSVSWYQQTPGQGLQFLFEYFSETQRNKGNFPGRFSGRQFSNSRSEMNVSTLELGDSALYLCASSLNGGPYNEQFFGPGTRLTVL.

The V call is TRBV28, the J call TRBJ2-5; 11 positions agree with TRBD2. The length of the CDR3 is 13 residues. Trimming removed 8 bases from V and 5 bases from J; junction bases left unmatched: 4. Germline V lookup: CDR1 MDHEN, CDR2 SYDVKM. This CDR3 reads CASQTSGAETQYF. For the CDR3, the DNA is TGTGCCAGCCAGACTAGCGGGGCTGAGACCCAGTACTTC.

This rearrangement joins TRBV7-2 to TRBJ2-3, with 9 bases fitting TRBD2. After removal of 1 base from V and 8 bases from J, the junction contained 7 bases not matched to a gene. Germline assignment: CDR1 SGHTA and CDR2 FQGNSA. CDR3 size: 15 residues. CDR3 sequence (DNA): TGTGCCAGCAGCTTAGGCGCGCTAGCGGGGAGTACGCAGTATTTT. It codes for CASSLGALAGSTQYF.

The rearrangement joins TRBV7-7 to TRBJ2-2; D uncertain. The CDR3 loop spans 13 amino acids. CDR1 SSHAT and CDR2 FNYEAQ come from the germline V gene (reference sequence). Trimming removed 4 bases at V and 7 bases at J, with 10 bases between. CDR3 residues: CASSSGPGGELFF. CDR3 in DNA: TGTGCCAGCAGCTCAGGCCCGGGCGGGGAGCTGTTTTTT.

This clone was found a few times. The chain carries TRBV27 and TRBJ1-3; D might be TRBD1 (5 bases). V was clipped by 2 bases and J by 0 bases, with 8 bases between them. The CDR3 spans 15 residues. Germline assignment: CDR1 MNHEY and CDR2 SMNVEV (reference sequence). The CDR3, as DNA: TGTGCCAGCAGTTTACATGGGGCCTCTGGAAACACCATATATTTT. Its translation: CASSLHGASGNTIYF.

This clone has a handful of counts. This chain uses TRBV19 with TRBJ2-1; D is ambiguous. Trimming left V 5 bases short and J 6 bases short, with 11 bases between. Germline values: CDR1 LNHDA, CDR2 SQIVND (reference sequence). This CDR3 has 13 amino acids. CDR3 bases: TGTGCCAGTAGTCCCGCGACTGGCAATGAGCAGTTCTTC. It is translated as CASSPATGNEQFF. Looking up the rest from reference TRBV19 and TRBJ2-1 gives the full variable domain: DGGITQSPKYLFRKEGQNVTLSCEQNLNHDAMYWYRQDPGQGLRLIYYSQIVNDFQKGDIAEGYSVSREKKESFPLTVTSAQKNPTAFYLCASSPATGNEQFFGPGTRLTVL.

This clone was seen only once. V usage is TRBV4-1 and J usage is TRBJ2-3, with D perhaps TRBD1 or TRBD2 (5 bases each). The CDR3 contains 13 residues. Trimming took 5 bases from V and 5 from J, leaving 11 bases between them. Germline V gives CDR1 MGHRA, CDR2 YSYEKL. The CDR3 nucleotides are TGCGCCAGCAGCAGGAGAGGGGAAGATACGCAGTATTTT. It specifies CASSRRGEDTQYF.

The chain couples TRBV7-3 to TRBJ1-6; D perhaps matches TRBD1 (5 bases). V lost 5 bases and J lost 8, with 13 bases in between. Germline V gene sequence: CDR1 SGHTA, CDR2 FQGTGA. The CDR3 is 14 residues long. In DNA form, the CDR3 reads TGTGCCAGCAGCCCGGGGGGTGATTATTCACCCCTCCACTTT. Its translation is CASSPGGDYSPLHF.

This clone was seen more than once but under ten times. The chain uses TRBV29-1 and TRBJ2-7; D is perhaps TRBD1 or TRBD2 (5 bases each). The V end was cut by 7 bases, the J end by 6 bases, with 10 bases between. Per germline, CDR1 SQVTM and CDR2 ANQGSEA. CDR3 length: 10 amino acids. The CDR3 DNA sequence: TGCAGCGCGGTGGGGGTCGAGCAGTACTTC. Translation: CSAVGVEQYF.

The chain combines TRBV29-1 with TRBJ1-2; tentative D call: TRBD1 (5 bases). The V gene lost 5 bases and the J gene lost 4 bases, with 14 bases spanning the gap. Germline V lookup: CDR1 SQVTM, CDR2 ANQGSEA. There are 13 residues in the CDR3. CDR3 amino acids: CSVFDSGGYGYTF. For the CDR3, the DNA is TGCAGCGTTTTCGACAGCGGAGGCTATGGCTACACCTTC.

The CDR3 DNA reads as TGTGCCAGCAGCTTAGTATCAGGGCCATTAACAGATACGCAGTATTTT. It specifies CASSLVSGPLTDTQYF. The chain employs TRBV7-8 and TRBJ2-3, with a weak D call TRBD1 (5 bases). Per germline, CDR1 SGHVS and CDR2 FQNEAQ. The CDR3 extends over 16 amino acids. Trimming pared 1 base from V and 3 bases from J, leaving 14 bases between.

The chain uses TRBV5-4 and TRBJ1-5; D gene uncertain. This CDR3 comprises 14 residues. With 4 bases removed from V and 8 bases from J, the gap between germline ends came to 16 bases. Germline CDR1 and CDR2: SGHNT and YYREEE (reference sequence). As DNA, the CDR3 is TGTGCCAGCAGCACCCACCCGGCCGAGGAGCCCCAGCATTTT. Its protein product is CASSTHPAEEPQHF.

This clone was observed a few times. This rearrangement joins TRBV2 to TRBJ2-5; D uncertain. This CDR3 has 12 amino acids. Germline values: CDR1 SNHLY, CDR2 FYNNEI. Trimming stripped 3 bases from V and 2 bases from J, with 4 bases between. CDR3 sequence: CASSDLQETQYF. CDR3 nucleotides: TGTGCCAGCAGTGATCTTCAAGAGACCCAGTACTTC.

The chain carries TRBV20-1 and TRBJ2-1; D is unclear. Deletions cut 7 bases from V and 8 bases from J, with 3 bases between. CDR1 is DFQATT and CDR2 is SNEGSKA in the germline V gene (reference sequence). The CDR3 runs 8 residues. The CDR3 DNA reads as TGCAGTGTCCATGAGCAGTTCTTC. Protein: CSVHEQFF.

The chain uses TRBV2 and TRBJ2-5, with TRBD1 as a possible D gene (6 bases). V lost 0 bases to trimming and J lost 5 bases, with 16 bases between them. Germline CDR1 SNHLY, CDR2 FYNNEI. The CDR3 runs to 16 residues. CDR3: CASSEAGGPQEETQYF. The CDR3 coding sequence is TGTGCCAGCAGTGAAGCAGGGGGTCCACAGGAGGAGACCCAGTACTTC.

This rearrangement joins TRBV5-1 to TRBJ2-7; D is unclear. The CDR3 spans 14 residues. V was trimmed by 4 bases and J by 3 bases, leaving 14 bases between them. Looked up from germline, CDR1 is SGHRS and CDR2 is YFSETQ. CDR3 amino acids: CASSRWASNYEQYF. The DNA of the CDR3 is TGCGCCAGCAGCAGGTGGGCTAGTAACTACGAGCAGTACTTC.

This chain joins TRBV7-2 and TRBJ2-5; 9 positions match TRBD1. This CDR3 has 15 residues. Looked up from germline, CDR1 is SGHTA and CDR2 is FQGNSA. The junction had 7 bases not matched to a gene; V was cut back by 5 bases and J by 3 bases. The CDR3 bases are TGTGCCAGCAGCGAACCGGGACAGGGAGAAGAGACCCAGTACTTC. This codes for CASSEPGQGEETQYF. Full variable domain (rest looked up from reference TRBV7-2 and TRBJ2-5): GAGVSQSPSNKVTEKGKDVELRCDPISGHTALYWYRQSLGQGLEFLIYFQGNSAPDKSGLPSDRFSAERTGGSVSTLTIQRTQQEDSAVYLCASSEPGQGEETQYFGPGTRLLVL.

This clone turned up a few times. This chain uses TRBV4-1 with TRBJ1-2; D unresolved. V was cut by 1 base and J by 0 bases, with 3 bases left in between. The CDR3 has 13 residues. Germline CDR1 reads MGHRA; CDR2 reads YSYEKL. The CDR3 sequence is CASSQAANYGYTF. The CDR3 DNA reads TGCGCCAGCAGCCAAGCCGCTAACTATGGCTACACCTTC.